Here is one T cell receptor beta chain with its context. The data originate from a study of CD8+ T cells in alopecia areata. Study-wide background: It was oral tofacitinib, at 5 to 10 mg twice daily, that treated patients received.

Specified treatment: oral pan-JAK inhibitor, 5-10 mg twice daily. cDNA prepared by RNA extraction and subsequent reverse transcription served as the template for sequencing. The assay was immunoSEQ multiplex PCR, and TCRdb's table has in-frame clones only and misses some. Of about 120,000 clones listed, 56% are singletons. The V gene end was trimmed by 0 bases and the J gene end by 2 bases; junction bases not matched to a gene: 2. CDR3 length: 16 amino acids. Per germline, CDR1 SGHNT and CDR2 YYREEE (reference sequence). This specimen consisted of CD4+ T cells sorted from blood, obtained at week 24, from a patient treated with tofacitinib. The chain is built from TRBV5-4 and TRBJ2-1; 10 nucleotides line up with TRBD1. The receptor's source is a human donor with alopecia areata. CDR3 bases: TGTGCCAGCAGCTTGGCCGGGACAGGGGCCTACAATGAGCAGTTCTTC. It is translated as CASSLAGTGAYNEQFF.